The 21 T cell receptor beta chains below come from one sample, sequenced in a study of T-cell reconstitution after alpha-beta-depleted transplantation in children. Unique molecular identifiers were incorporated when the TCRbeta library was constructed. TCRdb processed the PCR reads anew with MiXCR; each CDR3 protein has one entry. The sample contains approximately 630,000 distinct CDR3 sequences, 10% to 15% of which appear only once. The sample in question was PBMCs, obtained before TCRalphabeta/CD19-depleted stem cell transplant. These receptors were taken from a girl aged 2 to 10 with congenital amegakaryocytic thrombocytopenia, due to receive a stem cell transplant.

This clonotype was observed at least ten times. V is TRBV12-3 or TRBV12-4 and J is TRBJ2-7; D possibly corresponds to TRBD1 (6 bases). The CDR3 sequence is 15 residues long. Trimming removed 4 bases at V and 2 bases at J, with 15 bases between. The CDR3 DNA reads TGTGCCAGCAGTTCCTACGACAGGACGACCTACGAGCAGTACTTC. Residues: CASSSYDRTTYEQYF.

This clonotype occurred a few times. This CDR3 reads CASSMPPPRSDTQYF. In nucleotides, the CDR3 is TGTGCCAGCTCCATGCCACCCCCGAGGTCAGATACGCAGTATTTT. The V and J genes are TRBV5-8 and TRBJ2-3; D unclear. The germline V gene has CDR1 SGHTS and CDR2 YDEGEE. The V and J ends lost 7 bases and 4 bases respectively, with 19 bases between them. The length of the CDR3 is 15 residues. The complete variable domain, with remaining parts taken from reference TRBV5-8 and TRBJ2-3, reads EAGVTQSPTHLIKTRGQQATLRCSPISGHTSVYWYQQALGLGLQFLLWYDEGEERNRGNFPPRFSGRQFPNYSSELNVNALELEDSALYLCASSMPPPRSDTQYFGPGTRLTVL.

This clonotype occurred a few times. The V call is TRBV12-3 or TRBV12-4, the J call TRBJ2-4; no firm D call. The CDR3 is 14 residues long. V was pared by 6 bases and J by 2 bases, with 11 bases between. The CDR3 spells CASSTHGSKNIQYF. The CDR3 coding sequence is TGTGCCAGCAGCACCCATGGGTCCAAAAACATTCAGTACTTC.

The sample holds many counts of this clonotype. This chain connects TRBV10-3 to TRBJ2-3, with 9 bases aligning to TRBD2. This CDR3 comprises 16 residues. Germline values: CDR1 ENHRY, CDR2 SYGVKD. Trimming removed 6 bases from V and 4 bases from J; junction bases left unmatched: 11. The CDR3 region has the DNA TGTGCCATCAGGGGGGTATTAGCGGGAGTCTCAGATACGCAGTATTTT. This codes for CAIRGVLAGVSDTQYF.

The sample holds many counts of this clonotype. This chain connects TRBV5-1 to TRBJ2-5, with D unresolved. Germline values: CDR1 SGHRS, CDR2 YFSETQ. The length of the CDR3 is 13 residues. V shed 0 bases and J shed 3 bases, with 6 bases lying between them. This CDR3 reads CASSLDTEETQYF. In DNA form, the CDR3 reads TGCGCCAGCAGCTTGGATACCGAAGAGACCCAGTACTTC.

This clonotype was recorded many times. The V gene is TRBV28, the J gene TRBJ2-1; D is perhaps TRBD1 or TRBD2 (6 bases each). This CDR3 has 13 residues. CDR1 and CDR2 from the germline V gene are MDHEN and SYDVKM. The V gene lost 7 bases and the J gene lost 4 bases, with 11 bases spanning the gap. The CDR3 DNA reads TGTGCCAGCACCATAGGGGGGTACAATGAGCAGTTCTTC. As protein: CASTIGGYNEQFF.

This rearrangement joins TRBV19 to TRBJ2-7; unclear D gene. CDR3 size: 13 residues. The V gene's germline CDR1 is LNHDA and CDR2 SQIVND (reference sequence). V dropped 5 bases and J dropped 4 bases, with 12 bases sitting between them. CDR3 bases: TGTGCCAGTAGTGTCCGGACGGAGTACGAGCAGTACTTC. This encodes CASSVRTEYEQYF.

The chain carries TRBV15 and TRBJ2-3, with unresolved D. Deletions cut 1 base from V and 5 bases from J, with 10 bases between. The V gene's germline CDR1 is LNHNV and CDR2 YYDKDF (reference sequence). There are 14 residues in the CDR3. The CDR3, as DNA: TGTGCCACCAGCAGAGGTCTTGCTCAAGATACGCAGTATTTT. Amino acid sequence: CATSRGLAQDTQYF.

This clonotype was seen only a few times. The chain carries TRBV4-2 and TRBJ2-1, with 14 bases that match TRBD2. The CDR3 length is 17 residues. Germline V lookup: CDR1 LGHNA, CDR2 YNFKEQ. Trimming took 1 base from V and 6 from J; bases not matched to a gene: 5. In DNA, the CDR3 is TGTGCCAGCAGCCAAGGTATCGGACTAGCGGGAGGCAATGAGCAGTTCTTC. This encodes CASSQGIGLAGGNEQFF.

This clonotype has at least ten counts. This chain uses TRBV29-1 with TRBJ2-7, with TRBD1 matching over 7 bases. This CDR3 spans 12 amino acids. Germline values: CDR1 SQVTM, CDR2 ANQGSEA. Losses at the gene ends were 5 bases for V and 7 bases for J; bases not matched to a gene: 8. This CDR3 is CSVRDRVGEQYF. In nucleotides, the CDR3 is TGCAGCGTTCGAGACAGGGTAGGGGAGCAGTACTTC.

This clonotype has ten or more counts. The chain is built from TRBV7-9 and TRBJ2-2; 8 nucleotides match TRBD1. The CDR3 has 14 residues. The V gene end was trimmed by 6 bases and the J gene end by 5 bases; junction bases not matched to a gene: 5. Germline assignment: CDR1 SEHNR and CDR2 FQNEAQ (reference sequence). The CDR3 region is CASRYGQGTGELFF. As DNA, the CDR3 is TGTGCCAGCAGATACGGACAGGGAACCGGGGAGCTGTTTTTT.

In this sample, this clonotype turned up a few times. CDR3 nucleotides: TGCGCCAGCAGCTTGGTGGTGACTAGCGGGAGGAGAGGCACAGATACGCAGTATTTT. This encodes CASSLVVTSGRRGTDTQYF. V is TRBV5-1 and J is TRBJ2-3; 13 bases are a match to TRBD2. This CDR3 region has 19 residues. CDR1 is SGHRS and CDR2 is YFSETQ in the germline V gene. V shed 0 bases and J 1 base; nucleotides not matched to a gene: 8.

A few counts support this clonotype. J is TRBJ2-7 and V is TRBV5-1, with TRBD1 matching over 8 bases. CDR1 and CDR2 (germline): SGHRS, YFSETQ. The CDR3 extends over 15 amino acids. Trimming cost V 0 bases and J 3 bases; bases outside gene matches: 5. CDR3 amino acids: CASSLDGQGNYEQYF. The CDR3 bases are TGCGCCAGCAGCTTGGATGGACAGGGAAACTACGAGCAGTACTTC.

This sequence joins TRBV5-1 and TRBJ2-1, with TRBD1 as a possible D gene (5 bases). Trimming shortened V by 5 bases and J by 2 bases, and 17 bases separated the two germline ends. The CDR3 is 16 amino acids. The germline V gene has CDR1 SGHRS and CDR2 YFSETQ. The CDR3: CASRFGGALTYNEQFF. The CDR3 nucleotides read TGCGCCAGCAGATTCGGTGGGGCGCTTACCTACAATGAGCAGTTCTTC.

At least ten counts were recorded for this clonotype. The chain links TRBV6-5 to TRBJ2-3; unclear D gene. CDR3 length: 14 residues. Germline V gene data show CDR1 as MNHEY and CDR2 as SVGAGI. V lost 2 bases, J lost 3 bases, and 9 bases lay in between. CDR3 amino acids: CASSYVRYTDTQYF. DNA for the CDR3: TGTGCCAGCAGTTACGTCCGTTATACAGATACGCAGTATTTT.

This clonotype came up many times. This chain connects TRBV5-1 to TRBJ2-7; 8 bases fit TRBD2. V was pared by 3 bases and J by 5 bases, with 16 bases of the junction left unmatched. CDR1 SGHRS and CDR2 YFSETQ come from the germline V gene. The CDR3 has 17 amino acids. CDR3 amino acids: CASSSPLEAGVIHEQYF. CDR3 nucleotides: TGCGCCAGCAGCTCCCCTTTAGAAGCGGGAGTTATCCACGAGCAGTACTTC.

In its sample, this clonotype was seen once. The junction does not match germline at one end; this may be a read error. This sequence joins TRBV12-3 or TRBV12-4 and TRBJ2-7; 7 bases agree with TRBD2. CDR3 size: 13 residues. CDR3 loop: CASRGGFSYVQYF. In DNA form, the CDR3 reads TGTGCCAGCAGGGGAGGGTTCTCCTACGTGCAGTACTTC.

There are many counts of this clonotype. The chain employs TRBV20-1 and TRBJ1-4; 11 bases are a match to TRBD1. The CDR3 is made up of 19 amino acids. V gave up 3 bases and J gave up 0 bases; unmatched junction bases: 12. Germline values: CDR1 DFQATT, CDR2 SNEGSKA (reference sequence). CDR3 sequence: CSARTTLGGQGATNEKLFF. Here the CDR3 DNA reads TGCAGTGCTAGGACCACCCTTGGGGGACAGGGGGCAACTAATGAAAAACTGTTTTTT.

The chain uses TRBV20-1 and TRBJ2-1; D uncertain. The germline V gene has CDR1 DFQATT and CDR2 SNEGSKA (reference sequence). The CDR3 length is 11 residues. The V and J ends lost 2 bases and 5 bases respectively, with 4 bases between them. The CDR3, as DNA: TGCAGTGCTAGACCCAACAATGAGCAGTTCTTC. As protein: CSARPNNEQFF.

This clonotype has ten or more counts. The rearrangement joins TRBV5-1 to TRBJ2-7; D is possibly TRBD2 (5 bases). The CDR3 totals 14 residues. Deletions cut 5 bases from V and 2 bases from J, with 14 bases between. Germline loops: CDR1 SGHRS, CDR2 YFSETQ. The CDR3 is CASSWTWPTYEQYF. DNA for the CDR3: TGCGCCAGCAGTTGGACTTGGCCCACCTACGAGCAGTACTTC.

Many counts were recorded for this clonotype. This chain links TRBV5-1 with TRBJ2-5; D is uncertain. The CDR3 spans 11 residues. Germline lookup yields CDR1 SGHRS and CDR2 YFSETQ. V was shortened by 4 bases and J by 2 bases, with 3 bases between the two germline ends. The CDR3 DNA is TGCGCCAGCAGCAAACAAGAGACCCAGTACTTC. As protein: CASSKQETQYF. Full variable domain (remainder filled in from reference TRBV5-1 and TRBJ2-5): KAGVTQTPRYLIKTRGQQVTLSCSPISGHRSVSWYQQTPGQGLQFLFEYFSETQRNKGNFPGRFSGRQFSNSRSEMNVSTLELGDSALYLCASSKQETQYFGPGTRLLVL.